What follows describes a single T cell receptor (beta chain). Original methodology: From reference gene primer amplification, estimates of nucleated cell counts were derived. Data came from immunoSEQ multiplex PCR; TCRdb stores just in-frame clones and leaves some out. The V and J calls and clone size come from that table; D and trimming were worked out from the DNA. The sample yields approximately 180,000 clones, roughly 77% seen once. These data originate in a study of blood T cell repertoires in COVID-19. For the study at large: The cDNA or gDNA used as material had been derived from T cells, B-cell-depleted T cells, or PBMCs.

The sequenced sample was PBMCs or T cells enriched from blood (not recorded which). The receptor was derived from a woman between 50 and 59 years old with acute COVID-19.

The CDR3 sequence is CATPGQGPYNEQFF. The CDR3 DNA reads TGTGCCACCCCGGGACAGGGACCCTACAATGAGCAGTTCTTC. The rearrangement links TRBV7-9 to TRBJ2-1; 9 bases map to TRBD1. Germline V gene sequence: CDR1 SEHNR, CDR2 FQNEAQ (reference sequence). This CDR3 is 14 amino acids long. The ends lost 10 bases at V and 2 bases at J; junction bases unmatched: 6.